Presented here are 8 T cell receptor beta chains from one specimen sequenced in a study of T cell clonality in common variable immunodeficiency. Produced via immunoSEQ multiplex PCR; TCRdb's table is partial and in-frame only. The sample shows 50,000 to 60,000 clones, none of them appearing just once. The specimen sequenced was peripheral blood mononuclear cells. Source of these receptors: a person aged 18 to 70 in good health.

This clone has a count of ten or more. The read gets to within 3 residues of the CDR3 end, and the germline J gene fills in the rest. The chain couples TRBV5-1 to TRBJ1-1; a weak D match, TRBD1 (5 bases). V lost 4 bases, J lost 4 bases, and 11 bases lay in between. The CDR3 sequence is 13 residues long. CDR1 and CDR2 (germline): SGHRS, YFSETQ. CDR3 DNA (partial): TGCGCCAGCAGCAGGGGCTTGGGCACTGAA. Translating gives CASSRGLGTE. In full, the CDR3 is CASSRGLGTEAFF.

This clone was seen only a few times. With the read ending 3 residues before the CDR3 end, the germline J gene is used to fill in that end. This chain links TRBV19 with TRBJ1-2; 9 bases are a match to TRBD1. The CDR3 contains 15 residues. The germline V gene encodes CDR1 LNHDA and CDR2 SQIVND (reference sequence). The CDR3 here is CASNSGQGPVGGYTF. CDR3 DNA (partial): TGTGCCAGTAACTCGGGACAGGGCCCGGTGGGCGGC.

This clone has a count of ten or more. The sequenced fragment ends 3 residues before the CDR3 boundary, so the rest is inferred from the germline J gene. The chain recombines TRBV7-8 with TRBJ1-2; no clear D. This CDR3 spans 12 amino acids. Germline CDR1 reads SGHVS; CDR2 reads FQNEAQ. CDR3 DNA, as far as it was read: TGTGCCAGCAGCACGGCGGCCTACGGC. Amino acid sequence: CASSTAAYG. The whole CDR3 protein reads CASSTAAYGYTF.

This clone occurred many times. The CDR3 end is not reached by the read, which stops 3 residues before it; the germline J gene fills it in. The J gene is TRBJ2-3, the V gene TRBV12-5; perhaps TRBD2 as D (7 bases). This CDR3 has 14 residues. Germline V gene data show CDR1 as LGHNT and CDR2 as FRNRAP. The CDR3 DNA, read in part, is TGTGCTCCAACACCCCCGGGGGCGGGGGAGACG. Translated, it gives CAPTPPGAGET. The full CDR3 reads CAPTPPGAGETQYF.

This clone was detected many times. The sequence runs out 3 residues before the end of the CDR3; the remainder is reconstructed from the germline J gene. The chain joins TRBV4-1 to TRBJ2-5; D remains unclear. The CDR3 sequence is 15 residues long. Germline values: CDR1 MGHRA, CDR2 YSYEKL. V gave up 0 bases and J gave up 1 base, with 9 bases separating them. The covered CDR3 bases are TGCGCCAGCAGCCAAGAGGCCAGAACCCAAGAGACC. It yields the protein CASSQEARTQET. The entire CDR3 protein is CASSQEARTQETQYF.

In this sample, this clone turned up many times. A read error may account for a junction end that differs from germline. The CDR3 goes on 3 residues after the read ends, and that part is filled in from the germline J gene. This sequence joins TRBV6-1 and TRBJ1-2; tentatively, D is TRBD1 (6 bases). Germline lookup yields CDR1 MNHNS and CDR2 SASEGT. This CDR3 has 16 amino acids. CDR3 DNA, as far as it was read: TGTGCCAGTAGTGAAAGTACGCGGGGGCCTTCCTATGGC. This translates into CASSESTRGPSYG. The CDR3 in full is CASSESTRGPSYGYTF.

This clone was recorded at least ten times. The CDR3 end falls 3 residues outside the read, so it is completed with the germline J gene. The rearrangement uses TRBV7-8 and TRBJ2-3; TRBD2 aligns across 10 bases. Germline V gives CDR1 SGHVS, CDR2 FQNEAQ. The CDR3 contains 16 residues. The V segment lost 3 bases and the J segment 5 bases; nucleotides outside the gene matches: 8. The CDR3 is CASSLKRGGRRDTQYF. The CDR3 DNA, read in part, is TGTGCCAGCAGCTTGAAGCGGGGGGGCCGTAGAGATACG.

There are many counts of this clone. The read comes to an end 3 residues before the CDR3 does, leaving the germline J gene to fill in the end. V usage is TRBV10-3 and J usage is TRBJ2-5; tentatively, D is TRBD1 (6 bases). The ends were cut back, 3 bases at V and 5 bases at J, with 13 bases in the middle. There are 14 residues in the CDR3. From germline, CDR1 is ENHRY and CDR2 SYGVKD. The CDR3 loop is CAISEVRGWETQYF. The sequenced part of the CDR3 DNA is TGTGCCATCAGTGAAGTGAGGGGGTGGGAGACC.